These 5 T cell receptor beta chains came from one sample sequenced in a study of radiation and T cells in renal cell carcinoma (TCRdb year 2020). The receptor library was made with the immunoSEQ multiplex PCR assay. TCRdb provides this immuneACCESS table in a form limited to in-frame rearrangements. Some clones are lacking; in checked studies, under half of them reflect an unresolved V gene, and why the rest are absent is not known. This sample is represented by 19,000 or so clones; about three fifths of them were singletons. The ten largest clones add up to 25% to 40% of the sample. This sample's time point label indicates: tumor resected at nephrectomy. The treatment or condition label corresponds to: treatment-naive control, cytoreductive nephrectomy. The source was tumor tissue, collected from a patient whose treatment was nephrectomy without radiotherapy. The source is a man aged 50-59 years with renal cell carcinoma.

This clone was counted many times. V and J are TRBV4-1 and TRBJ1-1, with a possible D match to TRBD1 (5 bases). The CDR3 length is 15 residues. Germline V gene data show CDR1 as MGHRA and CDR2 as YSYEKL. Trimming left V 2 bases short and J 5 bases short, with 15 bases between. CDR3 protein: CASSQFTGGATEAFF. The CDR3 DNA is TGCGCCAGCAGCCAATTCACAGGAGGTGCAACTGAAGCTTTCTTT.

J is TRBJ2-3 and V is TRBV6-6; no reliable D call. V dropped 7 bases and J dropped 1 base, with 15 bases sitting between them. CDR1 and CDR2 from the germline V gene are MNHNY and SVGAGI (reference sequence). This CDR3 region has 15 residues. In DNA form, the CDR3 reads TGTGCCAGCATCCTAAAGGCTTTGGGCACAGATACGCAGTATTTT. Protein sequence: CASILKALGTDTQYF.

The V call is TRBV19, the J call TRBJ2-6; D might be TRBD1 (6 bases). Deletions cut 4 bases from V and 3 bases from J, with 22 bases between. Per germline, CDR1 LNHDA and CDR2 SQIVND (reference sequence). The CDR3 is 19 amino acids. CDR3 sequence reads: CASSTLTSGTKRGANVLTF. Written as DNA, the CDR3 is TGTGCCAGTAGTACCCTCACCTCCGGGACAAAACGTGGGGCCAACGTCCTGACTTTC.

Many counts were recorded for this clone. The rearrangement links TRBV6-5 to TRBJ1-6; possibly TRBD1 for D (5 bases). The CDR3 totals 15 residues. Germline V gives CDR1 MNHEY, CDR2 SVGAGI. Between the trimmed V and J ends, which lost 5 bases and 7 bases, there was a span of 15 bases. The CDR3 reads CASSGPGRGNSPLHF. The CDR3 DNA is TGTGCCAGCAGTGGCCCAGGGAGGGGAAATTCACCCCTCCACTTT.

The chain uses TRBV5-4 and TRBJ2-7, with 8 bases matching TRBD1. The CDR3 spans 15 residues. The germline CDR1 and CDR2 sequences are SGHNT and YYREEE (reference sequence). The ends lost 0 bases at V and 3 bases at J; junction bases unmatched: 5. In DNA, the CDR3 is TGTGCCAGCAGCTTGGGGACAGGGTTTAGCTACGAGCAGTACTTC. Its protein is CASSLGTGFSYEQYF.